This TCR beta chain was found in a study of blood T cell repertoires in COVID-19. Looking at the study overall: The United States, Italy and Spain provided the acute and convalescent COVID-19 samples.

Trimming took off 0 bases at V and 11 bases at J, with 13 bases between the two ends. CDR1 SGHVS and CDR2 FQNEAQ come from the germline V gene. This CDR3 comprises 13 residues. Under the authors' procedure: Using reference gene primer amplification, nucleated cell counts were estimated. Libraries were prepared by immunoSEQ multiplex PCR; TCRdb keeps only in-frame clonotypes and omits some of them. V and J calls and clone size are copied from that table; D and trimming were computed from the DNA. The sample lists some 30,000 clones, around 90% occurring once. The sequenced sample consisted of peripheral blood. The receptor was derived from a human donor in a cohort sampled during active COVID-19. V usage is TRBV7-8 and J usage is TRBJ1-1, with D possibly matching TRBD1 (5 bases). In nucleotides, the CDR3 is TGTGCCAGCAGCTTAGCGGGGACGGGAGCGGCTTTCTTT. It codes for CASSLAGTGAAFF.